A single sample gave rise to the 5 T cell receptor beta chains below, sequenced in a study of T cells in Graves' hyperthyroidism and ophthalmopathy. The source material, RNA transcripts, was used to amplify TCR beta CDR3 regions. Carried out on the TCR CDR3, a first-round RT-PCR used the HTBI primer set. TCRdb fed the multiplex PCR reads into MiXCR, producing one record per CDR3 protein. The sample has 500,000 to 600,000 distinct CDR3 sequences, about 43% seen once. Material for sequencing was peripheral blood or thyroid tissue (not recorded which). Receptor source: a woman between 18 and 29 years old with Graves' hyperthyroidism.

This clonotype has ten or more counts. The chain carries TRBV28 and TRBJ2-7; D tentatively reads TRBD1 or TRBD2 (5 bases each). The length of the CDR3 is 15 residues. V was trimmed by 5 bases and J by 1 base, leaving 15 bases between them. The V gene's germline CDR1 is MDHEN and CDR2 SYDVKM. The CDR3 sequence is CASSDPGPKSYEQYF. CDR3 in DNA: TGTGCCAGCAGTGACCCGGGGCCAAAATCCTACGAGCAGTACTTC.

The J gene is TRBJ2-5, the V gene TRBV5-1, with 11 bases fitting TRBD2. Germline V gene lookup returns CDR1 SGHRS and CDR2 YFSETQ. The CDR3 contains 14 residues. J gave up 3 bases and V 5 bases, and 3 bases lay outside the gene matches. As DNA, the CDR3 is TGCGCCAGCAGGTCACTAGCGGGAGAAGAGACCCAGTACTTC. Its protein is CASRSLAGEETQYF.

CDR3 DNA: TGTGCCAGCAGCCCCCTCGGGGCTATCTTGGATACGCAGTACTTC. Protein: CASSPLGAILDTQYF. The chain has TRBV7-3 and TRBJ2-5, with D possibly being TRBD1 or TRBD2 (5 bases each). Germline loops: CDR1 SGHTA, CDR2 FQGTGA. The length of the CDR3 is 15 residues. V was trimmed by 5 bases and J by 11 bases, leaving 24 bases between them.

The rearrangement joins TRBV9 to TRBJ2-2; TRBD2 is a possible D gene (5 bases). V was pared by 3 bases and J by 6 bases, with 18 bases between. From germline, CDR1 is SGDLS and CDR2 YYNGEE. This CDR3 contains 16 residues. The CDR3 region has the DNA TGTGCCAGCAGCGGGAACCGGGAAAAAGGTTCCGGGGAGCTGTTTTTT. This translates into CASSGNREKGSGELFF.

This CDR3 is CSARWHGRREQYF. In nucleotides, the CDR3 is TGCAGTGCTAGGTGGCACGGGCGGCGCGAGCAGTACTTC. The chain uses TRBV29-1 and TRBJ2-7; D uncertain. Germline V gene data show CDR1 as SQVTM and CDR2 as ANQGSEA. This CDR3 comprises 13 residues.